This TCR beta chain was sequenced in a study of cytomegalovirus exposure and HLA in healthy donors. Study-level results: Three chains linked to CMV were shown in vitro to be specific for CMV antigens. Subsequent analysis found a tendency for first-cohort TCR clusters to co-occur within the 120 or so validation repertoires.

This table comes from immunoSEQ multiplex PCR, and its TCRdb copy is limited to in-frame clones, with some not included. The table shows fewer than 200,000 clones, with 86% occurring only once. An approximately 120-subject validation cohort, separate from the roughly 670-subject first cohort, supplied the donors. V lost 4 bases and J 1 base, leaving 10 bases between the germline ends. In germline, CDR1 is MGHDK, CDR2 SYGVNS. This CDR3 comprises 14 residues. A remark on this clone: The target antigen is unknown.

The sequence was obtained from a woman between 18 and 29 years old in good health and CMV-seronegative. This chain connects TRBV25-1 to TRBJ1-1, with no clear D. The sequencing input was PBMCs. The CDR3 nucleotides are TGTGCCAGCAGTGGGATCCGGGGGAACACTGAAGCTTTCTTT. Protein: CASSGIRGNTEAFF. Together with reference TRBV25-1 and TRBJ1-1, the CDR3 gives the full variable domain: EADIYQTPRYLVIGTGKKITLECSQTMGHDKMYWYQQDPGMELHLIHYSYGVNSTEKGDLSSESTVSRIRTEHFPLTLESARPSHTSQYLCASSGIRGNTEAFFGQGTRLTVV.